One and the same sample provided the 9 T cell receptor beta chains below, sequenced in a study of CD8 T cells in Susac syndrome. Random-hexamer reverse transcription was applied to roughly 0.5 to 1 ug RNA. TCRdb passed the immunoSEQ multiplex PCR reads through MiXCR, listing each CDR3 protein once. Here the sample spans about 100,000 distinct CDR3 sequences, about 96% being singletons. The sequencing input was CD8+ T cells from PBMCs. These receptors all come from a human donor with Susac syndrome.

The chain employs TRBV18 and TRBJ2-6; D not resolved. This CDR3 has 16 amino acids. Germline assignment: CDR1 KGHSH and CDR2 LQKENI. V gave up 3 bases and J gave up 1 base, with 10 bases separating them. CDR3: CASSPQVVSGANVLTF. The CDR3 DNA follows: TGTGCCAGCTCACCGCAAGTAGTGTCTGGGGCCAACGTCCTGACTTTC.

The chain has TRBV9 and TRBJ2-3, with D possibly being TRBD1 (5 bases). The CDR3 is made up of 15 amino acids. Germline CDR1 and CDR2: SGDLS and YYNGEE. Deletions cut 6 bases from V and 4 bases from J, with 18 bases between. In nucleotides, the CDR3 is TGTGCCAGCAACAACCCCACAGGAGAGGCAGATACGCAGTATTTT. The encoded protein is CASNNPTGEADTQYF.

V is TRBV6-5 and J is TRBJ2-6; TRBD1 might be the D (5 bases). V lost 3 bases, J lost 0 bases, and 6 bases lay in between. The germline CDR1 and CDR2 sequences are MNHEY and SVGAGI. The CDR3 covers 15 residues. CDR3 residues: CASSYQGSGANVLTF. DNA for the CDR3: TGTGCCAGCAGTTATCAGGGCTCTGGGGCCAACGTCCTGACTTTC.

The chain links TRBV29-1 to TRBJ2-7, with a possible D match to TRBD1 (5 bases). The germline V and J ends were trimmed by 4 bases and 4 bases, with 11 bases remaining between them. The CDR3 runs 12 residues. The germline CDR1 and CDR2 sequences are SQVTM and ANQGSEA. CDR3 sequence (DNA): TGCAGCGTTGGTCCGACAGAATACGAGCAGTACTTC. As protein: CSVGPTEYEQYF.

V is TRBV4-1 and J is TRBJ1-5, with D uncertain. This CDR3 comprises 14 residues. Germline V CDR1 and CDR2: MGHRA, YSYEKL. The V end lost 3 bases, the J end lost 10 bases, and 16 bases lay between the germline ends. The CDR3 bases are TGCGCCAGCAGCCAGCCAGGAACGAGACGCCCCCAGCATTTT. It codes for CASSQPGTRRPQHF.

This chain joins TRBV13 and TRBJ1-1; D gene ambiguous. Germline V CDR1 and CDR2: PRHDT, FYEKMQ (reference sequence). With 0 bases removed from V and 4 bases from J, the gap between germline ends came to 9 bases. CDR3 length: 14 residues. The CDR3 loop is CASSLGAMGTEAFF. CDR3 bases: TGTGCCAGCAGCTTAGGTGCGATGGGCACTGAAGCTTTCTTT.

The chain carries TRBV10-2 and TRBJ2-3; 8 bases match TRBD2. CDR1 and CDR2 (germline): WSHSY, SAAADI. With 3 bases clipped from V and 5 bases from J, the junction kept 7 bases outside the gene matches. CDR3 size: 15 residues. The CDR3 is CASSEPGTSRDTQYF. Written as DNA, the CDR3 is TGCGCCAGCAGTGAACCCGGGACTAGTCGAGATACGCAGTATTTT.

The rearrangement links TRBV27 to TRBJ2-5; no firm D call. CDR3 length: 14 residues. Trimming shortened V by 4 bases and J by 7 bases, and 16 bases separated the two germline ends. Germline V gene data show CDR1 as MNHEY and CDR2 as SMNVEV (reference sequence). The chain's CDR3 is CASSSIPLLRTQYF. DNA for the CDR3: TGTGCCAGCAGTTCAATACCACTTTTAAGGACCCAGTACTTC.

This clonotype showed up just once. The rearrangement links TRBV12-3 or TRBV12-4 to TRBJ1-1; TRBD1 matches 9 bases. V shed 5 bases, J shed 4 bases, and the junction held 8 bases outside the gene matches. CDR3 size: 15 residues. The CDR3 nucleotides are TGTGCCAGCAGTCCGGGGGACAGGGAGGGCACTGAAGCTTTCTTT. Amino acid sequence: CASSPGDREGTEAFF.